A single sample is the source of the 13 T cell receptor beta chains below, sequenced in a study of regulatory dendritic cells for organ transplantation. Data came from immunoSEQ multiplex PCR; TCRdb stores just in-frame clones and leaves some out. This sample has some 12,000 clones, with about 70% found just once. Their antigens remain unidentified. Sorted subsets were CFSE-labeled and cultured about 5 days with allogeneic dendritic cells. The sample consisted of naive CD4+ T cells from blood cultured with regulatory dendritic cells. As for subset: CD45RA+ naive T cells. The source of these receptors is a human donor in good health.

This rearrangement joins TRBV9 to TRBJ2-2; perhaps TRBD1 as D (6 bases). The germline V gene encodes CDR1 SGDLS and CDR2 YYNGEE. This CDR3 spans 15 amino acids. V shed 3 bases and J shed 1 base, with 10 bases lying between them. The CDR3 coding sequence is TGTGCCAGCAGCGCCGTAGGGGGGAACACCGGGGAGCTGTTTTTT. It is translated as CASSAVGGNTGELFF.

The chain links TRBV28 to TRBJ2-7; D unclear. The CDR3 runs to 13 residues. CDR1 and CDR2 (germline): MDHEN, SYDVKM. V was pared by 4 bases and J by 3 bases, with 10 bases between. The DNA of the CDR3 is TGTGCCAGCAGTTATACCCATAGCTACGAGCAGTACTTC. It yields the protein CASSYTHSYEQYF.

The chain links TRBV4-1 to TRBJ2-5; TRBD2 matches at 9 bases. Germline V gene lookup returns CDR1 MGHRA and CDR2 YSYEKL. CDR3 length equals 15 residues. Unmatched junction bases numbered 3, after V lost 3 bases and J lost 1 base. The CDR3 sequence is CASSQSGGPQETQYF. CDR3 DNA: TGCGCCAGCAGCCAGAGCGGGGGGCCCCAAGAGACCCAGTACTTC.

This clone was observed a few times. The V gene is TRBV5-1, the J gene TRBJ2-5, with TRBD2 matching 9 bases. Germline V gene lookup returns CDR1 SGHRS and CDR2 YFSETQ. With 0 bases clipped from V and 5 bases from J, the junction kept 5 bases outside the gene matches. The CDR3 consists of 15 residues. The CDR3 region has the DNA TGCGCCAGCAGCTTGGCCTCTCTAGCGGGGGAGACCCAGTACTTC. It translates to CASSLASLAGETQYF. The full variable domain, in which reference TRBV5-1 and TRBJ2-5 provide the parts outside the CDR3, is KAGVTQTPRYLIKTRGQQVTLSCSPISGHRSVSWYQQTPGQGLQFLFEYFSETQRNKGNFPGRFSGRQFSNSRSEMNVSTLELGDSALYLCASSLASLAGETQYFGPGTRLLVL.

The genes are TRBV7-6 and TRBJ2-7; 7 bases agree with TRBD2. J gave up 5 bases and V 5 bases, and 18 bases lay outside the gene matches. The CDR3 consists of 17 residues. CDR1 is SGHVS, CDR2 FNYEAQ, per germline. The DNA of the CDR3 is TGTGCCAGCAGCCCACTAGGGACTACCATGGTGAAGCACGAGCAGTACTTC. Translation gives CASSPLGTTMVKHEQYF. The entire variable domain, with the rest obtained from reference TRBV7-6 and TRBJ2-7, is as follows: GAGVSQSPRYKVTKRGQDVALRCDPISGHVSLYWYRQALGQGPEFLTYFNYEAQQDKSGLPNDRFSAERPEGSISTLTIQRTEQRDSAMYRCASSPLGTTMVKHEQYFGPGTRLTVT.

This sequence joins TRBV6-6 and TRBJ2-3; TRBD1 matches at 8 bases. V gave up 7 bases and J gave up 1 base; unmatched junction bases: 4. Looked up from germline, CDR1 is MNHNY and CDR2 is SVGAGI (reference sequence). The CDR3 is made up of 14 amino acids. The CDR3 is CASTEGQGTDTQYF. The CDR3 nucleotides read TGTGCCAGCACTGAGGGACAGGGCACAGATACGCAGTATTTT.

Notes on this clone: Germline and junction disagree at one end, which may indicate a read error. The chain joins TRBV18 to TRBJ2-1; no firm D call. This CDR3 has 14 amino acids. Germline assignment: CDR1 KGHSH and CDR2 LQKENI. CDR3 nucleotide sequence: TGTGCCAGCCCACCAATTGTACAAAACAATGAGCAGTTCTTC. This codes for CASPPIVQNNEQFF.

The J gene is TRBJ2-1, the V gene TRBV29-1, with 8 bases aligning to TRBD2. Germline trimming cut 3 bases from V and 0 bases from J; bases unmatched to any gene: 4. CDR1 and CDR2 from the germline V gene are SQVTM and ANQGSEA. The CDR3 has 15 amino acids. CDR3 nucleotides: TGCAGCGTTGATTTAGCGGGGCCCTCCTACAATGAGCAGTTCTTC. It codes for CSVDLAGPSYNEQFF.

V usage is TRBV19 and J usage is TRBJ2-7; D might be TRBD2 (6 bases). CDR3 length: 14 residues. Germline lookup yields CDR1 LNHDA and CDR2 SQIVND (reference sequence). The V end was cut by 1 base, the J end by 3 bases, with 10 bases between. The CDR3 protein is CASSIGRRDYEQYF. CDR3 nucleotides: TGTGCCAGTAGTATAGGACGGAGGGACTACGAGCAGTACTTC. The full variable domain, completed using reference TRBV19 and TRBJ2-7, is DGGITQSPKYLFRKEGQNVTLSCEQNLNHDAMYWYRQDPGQGLRLIYYSQIVNDFQKGDIAEGYSVSREKKESFPLTVTSAQKNPTAFYLCASSIGRRDYEQYFGPGTRLTVT.

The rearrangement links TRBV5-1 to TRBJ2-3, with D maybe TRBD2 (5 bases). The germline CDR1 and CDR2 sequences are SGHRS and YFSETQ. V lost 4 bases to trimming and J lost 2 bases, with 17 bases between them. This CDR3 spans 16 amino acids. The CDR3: CASSPGLALYTDTQYF. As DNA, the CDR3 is TGCGCCAGCAGCCCAGGACTGGCGCTATACACAGATACGCAGTATTTT.

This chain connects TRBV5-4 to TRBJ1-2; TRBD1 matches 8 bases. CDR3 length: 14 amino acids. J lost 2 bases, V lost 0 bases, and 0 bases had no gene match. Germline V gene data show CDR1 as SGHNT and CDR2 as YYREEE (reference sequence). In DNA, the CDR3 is TGTGCCAGCAGCTTGGGACAGGGGAACTATGGCTACACCTTC. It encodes CASSLGQGNYGYTF.

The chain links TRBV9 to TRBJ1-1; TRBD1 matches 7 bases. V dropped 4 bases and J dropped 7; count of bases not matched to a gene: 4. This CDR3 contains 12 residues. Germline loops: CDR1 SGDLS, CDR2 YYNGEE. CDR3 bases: TGTGCCAGCAGCACCAGGGACAGTGAAGCTTTCTTT. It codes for CASSTRDSEAFF.

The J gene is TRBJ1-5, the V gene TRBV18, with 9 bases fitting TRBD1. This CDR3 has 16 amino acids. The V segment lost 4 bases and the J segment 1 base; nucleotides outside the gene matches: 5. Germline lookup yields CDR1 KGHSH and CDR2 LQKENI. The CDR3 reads CASSQQGALSNQPQHF. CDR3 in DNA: TGTGCCAGCTCACAACAGGGGGCTTTGAGCAATCAGCCCCAGCATTTT.